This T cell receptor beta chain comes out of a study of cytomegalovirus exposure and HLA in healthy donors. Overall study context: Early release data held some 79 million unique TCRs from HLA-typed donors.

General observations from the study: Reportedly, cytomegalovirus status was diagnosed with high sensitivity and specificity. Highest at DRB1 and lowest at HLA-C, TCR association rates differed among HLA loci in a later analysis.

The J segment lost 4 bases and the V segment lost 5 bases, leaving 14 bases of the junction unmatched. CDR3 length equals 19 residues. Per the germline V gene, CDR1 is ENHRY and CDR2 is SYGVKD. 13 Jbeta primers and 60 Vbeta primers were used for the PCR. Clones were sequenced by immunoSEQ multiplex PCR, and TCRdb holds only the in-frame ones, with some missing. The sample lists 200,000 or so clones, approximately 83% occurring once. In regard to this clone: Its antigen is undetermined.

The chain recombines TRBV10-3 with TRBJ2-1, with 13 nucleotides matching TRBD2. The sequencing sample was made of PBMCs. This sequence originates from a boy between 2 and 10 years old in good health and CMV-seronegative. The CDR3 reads CAISSGTSGEGGFYNEQFF. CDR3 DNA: TGTGCCATCAGTTCAGGGACTAGCGGGGAAGGGGGATTTTACAATGAGCAGTTCTTC.